A single sample is the source of the 9 T cell receptor beta chains below, sequenced in a study of regulatory T cells in long-lasting Graves disease. Time point meaning: newly diagnosed GD, antithyroid drugs for less than 3 months. The TCR library used RNA extracted from PBMCs. The authors built TCR beta libraries using iRepertoire HTBI primers and Arm-PCR of CDR3 regions. TCRdb reprocessed the multiplex PCR reads with MiXCR, giving one entry per CDR3 protein. This sample has around 460,000 distinct CDR3 sequences, with approximately 15% found just once. The same sample was also used in a study of T cells in Graves' hyperthyroidism and ophthalmopathy.

Source: peripheral blood mononuclear cells (PBMCs), taken at new diagnosis, from a patient treated with antithyroid drugs. The receptors were sampled from a woman aged 50 to 60 with Graves disease.

This clonotype was seen a handful of times. The chain carries TRBV4-1 and TRBJ2-3, with TRBD2 matching 9 bases. V lost 6 bases and J lost 6; bases outside the gene matches: 13. Germline CDR1 and CDR2: MGHRA and YSYEKL. The CDR3 contains 16 residues. The CDR3 sequence is CASSPPGLANSDTQYF. CDR3 nucleotide sequence: TGCGCCAGCAGTCCTCCCGGACTAGCGAATTCTGATACGCAGTATTTT.

With regard to this clonotype: A far bigger clonotype differs at one base, so this is likely a read error. This chain uses TRBV2 with TRBJ2-1; D possibly corresponds to TRBD1 (6 bases). This CDR3 contains 15 residues. In germline, CDR1 is SNHLY, CDR2 FYNNEI. V was clipped by 6 bases and J by 10 bases, with 22 bases between them. CDR3 coding DNA: TGTGCCAGCAGCCGGGCAGGACAGAGTTCCCACGAGCAGTTCTTC. Its translation is CASSRAGQSSHEQFF.

The gene calls are TRBV3-1 and TRBJ2-1, with 14 bases identical to TRBD2. Germline CDR1 is LGHDT and CDR2 is YNNKEL (reference sequence). Trimming removed 4 bases from V and 6 bases from J; junction bases left unmatched: 5. The CDR3 sequence is 16 residues long. CDR3: CASSPGTSGSRNEQFF. The CDR3 nucleotides read TGTGCCAGCAGCCCCGGGACTAGCGGGAGTCGCAATGAGCAGTTCTTC.

This clonotype was detected ten times or more. This chain joins TRBV11-2 and TRBJ2-5; TRBD1 agrees at 8 bases. J gave up 4 bases and V 4 bases, and 5 bases lay outside the gene matches. This CDR3 comprises 14 residues. Germline loops: CDR1 SGHAT, CDR2 FQNNGV. The CDR3 nucleotides read TGTGCCAGCAGCTCGAACAGGGGGGCAGAGACCCAGTACTTC. This translates into CASSSNRGAETQYF.

This clonotype was picked up one time. This chain connects TRBV28 to TRBJ2-3; D remains ambiguous. The V and J ends lost 1 base and 0 bases respectively, with 14 bases between them. This CDR3 comprises 17 residues. The germline V gene has CDR1 MDHEN and CDR2 SYDVKM. The CDR3, as DNA: TGTGCCAGCAGTTTATTTGGATCCGTTACTAGCACAGATACGCAGTATTTT. Translated, it gives CASSLFGSVTSTDTQYF.

This clonotype has a count of ten or more. This chain connects TRBV12-3 or TRBV12-4 to TRBJ2-7; 10 bases fit TRBD2. The CDR3 totals 14 residues. Trimming took 3 bases from V and 6 from J; bases not matched to a gene: 5. The DNA for the CDR3 is TGTGCCAGCAGTTTTTCCCTAGCGGGAGTCGAGCAGTACTTC. Translating gives CASSFSLAGVEQYF.

This clonotype was detected many times. The CDR3 DNA sequence: TGTGCCAGCAGTCCGATTGCGGGAGTGGGCACAGATACGCAGTATTTT. Translated: CASSPIAGVGTDTQYF. The gene calls are TRBV3-1 and TRBJ2-3, with TRBD2 identical over 7 bases. V was clipped by 6 bases and J by 1 base; unmatched bases: 10. CDR1 is LGHDT, CDR2 YNNKEL, per germline (reference sequence). CDR3 size: 16 residues.

This chain uses TRBV27 with TRBJ2-2, with 10 bases aligning to TRBD1. From germline, CDR1 is MNHEY and CDR2 SMNVEV (reference sequence). The junction had 8 bases not matched to a gene; V was cut back by 2 bases and J by 8 bases. The CDR3 covers 16 residues. The chain's CDR3 is CASSLRDRGIVGELFF. CDR3 DNA sequence: TGTGCCAGCAGTTTAAGGGACAGGGGTATTGTAGGGGAGCTGTTTTTT.

The gene calls are TRBV5-5 and TRBJ1-1, with 7 bases that match TRBD1. Trimming removed 2 bases from V and 0 bases from J; junction bases left unmatched: 7. CDR3 length: 16 residues. CDR1 and CDR2 from the germline V gene are SGHKS and YYEKEE (reference sequence). As DNA, the CDR3 is TGTGCCAGCAGCTTATGGGGGGACAGTATGAACACTGAAGCTTTCTTT. It codes for CASSLWGDSMNTEAFF.